The 21 T cell receptor beta chains reported below all come from one sample, sequenced in a study of shared clonotypes between healthy human individuals. Here immunoSEQ multiplex PCR was the method, and the copy in TCRdb shows in-frame clones only, minus some. The sample has under 1,100,000 clones, around four fifths seen once; the top ten hold about 1.5%. Specimen: memory CD4+ T cells sorted from blood. The subset: CD45RA-negative fraction. These receptors were collected from a man in his late teens or twenties in good health.

Notes on this clone: In the same sample, other DNA sequences code for this CDR3. This chain uses TRBV18 with TRBJ1-1, with D hard to call. The CDR3 sequence is 13 residues long. Trimming shortened V by 6 bases and J by 3 bases, and 11 bases separated the two germline ends. CDR1 is KGHSH and CDR2 is LQKENI in the germline V gene. The CDR3 DNA is TGTGCCAGCTCCCCCGGGCTCGACACTGAAGCTTTCTTT. Its translation: CASSPGLDTEAFF. The whole variable domain, remainder taken from reference TRBV18 and TRBJ1-1, is NAGVMQNPRHLVRRRGQEARLRCSPMKGHSHVYWYRQLPEEGLKFMVYLQKENIIDESGMPKERFSAEFPKEGPSILRIQQVVRGDSAAYFCASSPGLDTEAFFGQGTRLTVV.

This CDR3 is CASSHRGHGYTF. The DNA for the CDR3 is TGTGCCAGTAGCCACAGGGGGCACGGCTACACCTTC. V gene TRBV19 combines with J gene TRBJ1-2, with TRBD1 identical over 9 bases. With 6 bases clipped from V and 8 bases from J, the junction kept 4 bases outside the gene matches. The CDR3 totals 12 residues. Germline CDR1 and CDR2: LNHDA and SQIVND (reference sequence).

V and J are TRBV9 and TRBJ1-3; the D is unclear. Deletions cut 0 bases from V and 3 bases from J, with 10 bases between. Germline CDR1 is SGDLS and CDR2 is YYNGEE. The CDR3 is made up of 15 amino acids. CDR3: CASSVGSLNGNTIYF. DNA of the CDR3: TGTGCCAGCAGCGTAGGTTCTTTGAATGGAAACACCATATATTTT.

This clone was counted only a few times. The V and J genes are TRBV6-1 and TRBJ1-5; D uncertain. Per the germline V gene, CDR1 is MNHNS and CDR2 is SASEGT. The V end was cut by 3 bases, the J end by 3 bases, with 9 bases between. This CDR3 is built from 14 residues. CDR3 bases: TGTGCCAGCAGTGAGGTTCATTCCAATCAGCCCCAGCATTTT. This codes for CASSEVHSNQPQHF.

The chain recombines TRBV5-1 with TRBJ1-2; D is undetermined. The CDR3 extends over 12 amino acids. V lost 2 bases and J 8 bases, leaving 10 bases between the germline ends. CDR1 SGHRS and CDR2 YFSETQ come from the germline V gene. CDR3 sequence (DNA): TGCGCCAGCAGCTTAGGACGGGAGGGCTACACCTTC. Protein product: CASSLGREGYTF.

The chain uses TRBV4-3 and TRBJ2-3; 10 bases map to TRBD2. V gave up 2 bases and J gave up 1 base; unmatched junction bases: 0. This CDR3 has 15 amino acids. The germline V gene has CDR1 LGHNA and CDR2 YSLEER. CDR3 nucleotide sequence: TGCGCCAGCAGCCAAACTAGCGGGGGCACAGATACGCAGTATTTT. Its translation is CASSQTSGGTDTQYF.

Many counts were recorded for this clone. This rearrangement joins TRBV5-1 to TRBJ2-1; D is perhaps TRBD1 or TRBD2 (5 bases each). The CDR3 sequence is 12 residues long. Germline loops: CDR1 SGHRS, CDR2 YFSETQ. Trimming removed 5 bases at V and 7 bases at J, with 10 bases between. The CDR3 DNA follows: TGCGCCAGCAGTTGGGACGGGAATGAGCAGTTCTTC. The encoded protein is CASSWDGNEQFF. Based on the CDR3 plus reference TRBV5-1 and TRBJ2-1, the full variable domain is KAGVTQTPRYLIKTRGQQVTLSCSPISGHRSVSWYQQTPGQGLQFLFEYFSETQRNKGNFPGRFSGRQFSNSRSEMNVSTLELGDSALYLCASSWDGNEQFFGPGTRLTVL.

This clone has more than one count but fewer than ten. The chain combines TRBV6-5 with TRBJ2-5; TRBD1 matches at 10 bases. V was pared by 6 bases and J by 4 bases, with 8 bases of the junction left unmatched. This CDR3 has 15 residues. Germline CDR1 is MNHEY and CDR2 is SVGAGI. CDR3 sequence reads: CASRDRGRPGETQYF. The CDR3 DNA follows: TGTGCCAGCAGAGACAGGGGGCGCCCCGGAGAGACCCAGTACTTC.

The chain is built from TRBV18 and TRBJ2-2; 11 bases are shared with TRBD1. After removal of 6 bases from V and 5 bases from J, the junction contained 11 bases not matched to a gene. Germline V gene data show CDR1 as KGHSH and CDR2 as LQKENI. This CDR3 comprises 17 residues. The CDR3 DNA follows: TGTGCCAGCTCCCTGTTCGGACAGGGGGCGCCGACCGGGGAGCTGTTTTTT. Protein product: CASSLFGQGAPTGELFF.

The rearrangement links TRBV7-9 to TRBJ1-4, with TRBD1 matching 7 bases. The CDR3 contains 15 residues. Per germline, CDR1 SEHNR and CDR2 FQNEAQ (reference sequence). V was pared by 5 bases and J by 3 bases, with 6 bases of the junction left unmatched. DNA for the CDR3: TGTGCCAGCAGCGCCCCAACAGGGGCTAATGAAAAACTGTTTTTT. This translates into CASSAPTGANEKLFF.

The V and J genes are TRBV5-8 and TRBJ2-5, with D perhaps matching TRBD1 (7 bases). V lost 5 bases and J 1 base, leaving 18 bases between the germline ends. The germline CDR1 and CDR2 sequences are SGHTS and YDEGEE. The CDR3 totals 16 residues. CDR3 region: CASSQTGTAGQETQYF. Written as DNA, the CDR3 is TGTGCCAGCAGTCAAACCGGGACAGCGGGCCAAGAGACCCAGTACTTC.

The V gene is TRBV10-3, the J gene TRBJ2-3, with no clear D. This CDR3 has 14 amino acids. Trimming stripped 3 bases from V and 2 bases from J, with 9 bases between. Germline-derived CDR1 and CDR2 are ENHRY and SYGVKD. CDR3 bases: TGTGCCATCAGTGATTGGGGTGCCACAGATACGCAGTATTTT. Protein sequence: CAISDWGATDTQYF.

This sequence joins TRBV25-1 and TRBJ1-2; D perhaps matches TRBD1 (5 bases). The CDR3 covers 15 residues. Germline V lookup: CDR1 MGHDK, CDR2 SYGVNS. The V end was cut by 2 bases, the J end by 8 bases, with 18 bases between. This CDR3 is CASSENLGGISGYTF. The CDR3 DNA follows: TGTGCCAGCAGTGAAAACCTGGGGGGGATTAGCGGCTACACCTTC.

This chain uses TRBV30 with TRBJ1-1, with D unresolved. Germline loops: CDR1 GTSNPN, CDR2 SVGIG (reference sequence). This CDR3 is built from 15 residues. The V gene lost 1 base and the J gene lost 4 bases, with 16 bases spanning the gap. The CDR3 reads CAWSGRWKDGTEAFF. CDR3 DNA: TGTGCCTGGAGTGGGAGGTGGAAGGACGGCACTGAAGCTTTCTTT.

Comments on this clone: Other DNA sequences in this sample translate to the same CDR3. This chain uses TRBV6-1 with TRBJ1-4; D gene unclear. This CDR3 comprises 15 residues. Germline values: CDR1 MNHNS, CDR2 SASEGT. V was clipped by 1 base and J by 0 bases, with 6 bases between them. Here the CDR3 reads CASSEGSATNEKLFF. The CDR3 DNA reads as TGTGCCAGCAGTGAAGGATCCGCAACTAATGAAAAACTGTTTTTT.

V is TRBV11-2 and J is TRBJ2-5, with TRBD2 matching 7 bases. The J call may not be correct, given that the DNA end is closer to TRBJ2-7. Germline CDR1 SGHAT, CDR2 FQNNGV. This CDR3 is built from 13 residues. Here the CDR3 DNA reads TGTGCCAGCAGCTTGGGGACTACGTACGAGCAGTACTTC. This encodes CASSLGTTYEQYF.

The gene calls are TRBV7-9 and TRBJ1-4, with 9 bases lining up with TRBD1. V shed 1 base, J shed 2 bases, and the junction held 2 bases outside the gene matches. The CDR3 extends over 16 amino acids. From germline, CDR1 is SEHNR and CDR2 FQNEAQ (reference sequence). In DNA form, the CDR3 reads TGTGCCAGCAGCTTAGGGGACAGGGCTACTAATGAAAAACTGTTTTTT. Amino acid sequence: CASSLGDRATNEKLFF.

The chain has TRBV5-1 and TRBJ2-2; D possibly uses TRBD1 or TRBD2 (5 bases each). The CDR3 is made up of 15 amino acids. Germline V gives CDR1 SGHRS, CDR2 YFSETQ. Trimming stripped 4 bases from V and 13 bases from J, with 23 bases between. The DNA of the CDR3 is TGCGCCAGCAGCACAAATGCCGGACATCCCGCGGGGCTGTTTTTT. It specifies CASSTNAGHPAGLFF.

V usage is TRBV18 and J usage is TRBJ1-3; no clear D. From germline, CDR1 is KGHSH and CDR2 LQKENI. Trimming cost V 5 bases and J 0 bases, with 8 bases left between them. The CDR3 is made up of 14 amino acids. This CDR3 reads CASSSRDSGNTIYF. Written as DNA, the CDR3 is TGTGCCAGCTCATCGAGGGACTCTGGAAACACCATATATTTT.

CDR3 amino acids: CASSSGLAGFGEQFF. The CDR3 DNA reads TGTGCCAGCAGCTCCGGACTAGCGGGGTTCGGTGAGCAGTTCTTC. The J gene is TRBJ2-1, the V gene TRBV5-4; 12 nucleotides match TRBD2. V dropped 3 bases and J dropped 9; count of bases not matched to a gene: 7. The length of the CDR3 is 15 residues. In germline, CDR1 is SGHNT, CDR2 YYREEE (reference sequence).

This chain's CDR3 is CASSYSQGREAFF. The CDR3 bases are TGTGCCAGCAGTTACTCACAGGGACGTGAAGCTTTCTTT. The V call is TRBV6-5, the J call TRBJ1-1; D is possibly TRBD1 (6 bases). CDR3 length equals 13 residues. Germline CDR1 reads MNHEY; CDR2 reads SVGAGI. The germline V and J ends were trimmed by 0 bases and 7 bases, with 9 bases remaining between them.